This T cell receptor (beta chain) was identified in a study of T cell repertoires in cytomegalovirus infection. Study summary: Through public TCR beta signatures, both CMV infection and matching HLA type were indicated.

TCRdb analysed the reads with MiXCR anew, one entry per CDR3 protein. Of a few hundred thousand distinct CDR3 sequences in the sample, roughly 15% were seen once. This clonotype has more than one count but fewer than ten. Trimming cost V 2 bases and J 7 bases, with 11 bases left between them. The CDR3 is made up of 14 amino acids. From germline, CDR1 is SNHLY and CDR2 FYNNEI. This chain joins TRBV2 and TRBJ1-4; D remains unclear. Sequencing was carried out using PBMCs. The sequence derives from a human donor in good health (CMV status not recorded). Some clones in this sample may be carry-over from other donors' samples. CDR3 coding DNA: TGTGCCAGCAGTGAAACCCTCGTGGTTGAAAAACTGTTTTTT. It specifies CASSETLVVEKLFF.